This is a list of T cell receptor beta chains from one sample in a study of beta chain features in type 1 diabetes. TCRdb keeps only in-frame clones here, not all; method: immunoSEQ multiplex PCR. Of about 250,000 clones listed, around an eighth are singletons. Sample: naive CD4+ T cells from blood. These receptors were taken from a woman aged 40 to 50 in good health. CDR3s include the opening cysteine and the closing phenylalanine or tryptophan. The D gene is left open where the match is weak. A clone size is listed for some rows: how often the clone was seen (once, few, many), or a class if it is expanded.

v_call,j_call,clone_size,d_call,cdr3_aa,cdr3_nt
TRBV19,TRBJ2-5,few,TRBD2,CASSRGGETQYF,TGTGCCAGTAGTAGGGGAGGGGAGACCCAGTACTTC
TRBV28,TRBJ2-2,-,-,CASSPAGVLNTGELFF,TGTGCCAGCAGTCCCGCAGGGGTTTTGAACACCGGGGAGCTGTTTTTT
TRBV29-1,TRBJ1-2,-,-,CSVGPIGRGDYGYTF,TGCAGCGTTGGTCCGATAGGCAGAGGAGACTATGGCTACACCTTC
TRBV6-6,TRBJ2-2,few,TRBD1,CASSPPDRAVGELFF,TGTGCCAGCAGCCCACCGGACAGGGCCGTCGGGGAGCTGTTTTTT
TRBV7-9,TRBJ1-2,many,TRBD1,CASSQGQGNYGYTF,TGTGCCAGCAGCCAGGGACAGGGGAACTATGGCTACACCTTC
TRBV5-1,TRBJ2-1,few,-,CASSLGSSGDEQFF,TGCGCCAGCAGCTTGGGGTCCTCGGGAGATGAGCAGTTCTTC
TRBV7-9,TRBJ2-7,-,TRBD1,CASSFITGTGYGYEQYF,TGTGCCAGCAGCTTTATCACCGGGACAGGGTATGGCTACGAGCAGTACTTC
TRBV5-1,TRBJ2-7,few,-,CASSLVAGDAYEQYF,TGCGCCAGCAGCTTGGTCGCAGGGGATGCGTACGAGCAGTACTTC
TRBV6-5,TRBJ2-7,few,TRBD1,CASTRRTGGYEQYF,TGTGCCAGCACACGTCGTACAGGGGGCTACGAGCAGTACTTC
TRBV15,TRBJ1-5,few,-,CATSRDPGPGGPQHF,TGTGCCACCAGCAGAGATCCAGGGCCCGGGGGGCCCCAGCATTTT
TRBV29-1,TRBJ1-1,few,TRBD1,CSGGTVNTEAFF,TGCAGCGGGGGGACAGTCAACACTGAAGCTTTCTTT
TRBV4-3,TRBJ1-2,many,-,CASSRGGNYGYTF,TGCGCCAGCAGCCGGGGAGGGAACTATGGCTACACCTTC
TRBV4-2,TRBJ1-3,few,-,CASSSGRGYSGNTIYF,TGTGCCAGCAGCAGCGGACGGGGTTACTCTGGAAACACCATATATTTT
TRBV14,TRBJ2-1,-,TRBD2,CASSQGRGLAVYNEQFF,TGTGCCAGCAGCCAAGGCCGAGGACTAGCGGTATACAATGAGCAGTTCTTC
TRBV7-2,TRBJ1-5,-,-,CASSLEVARSNQPQHF,TGTGCCAGCAGCTTAGAGGTAGCTAGGAGCAATCAGCCCCAGCATTTT
TRBV7-9,TRBJ1-1,-,-,CASSLDSPNTEAFF,TGTGCCAGCAGCTTAGATAGCCCGAACACTGAAGCTTTCTTT
TRBV29-1,TRBJ2-5,-,TRBD1,CSAPGTEQETQYF,TGCAGCGCCCCTGGGACAGAACAAGAGACCCAGTACTTC
TRBV7-2,TRBJ2-7,few,TRBD1,CASSQGGLREQYF,TGTGCCAGCAGCCAAGGGGGCCTTCGGGAGCAGTACTTC
TRBV2,TRBJ1-5,-,-,CASSRRPNSNQPQHF,TGTGCCAGCTCTAGGCGACCGAATAGCAATCAGCCCCAGCATTTT
TRBV5-6,TRBJ2-5,many,-,CASSSRETQYF,TGTGCCAGCAGCTCCAGGGAGACCCAGTACTTC
TRBV5-4,TRBJ2-3,few,TRBD1,CASSTTSGQGFADTQYF,TGTGCCAGCAGCACGACCTCGGGACAGGGGTTCGCAGATACGCAGTATTTT
TRBV4-3,TRBJ2-1,few,TRBD2,CASSQDSGAMSNEQFF,TGCGCCAGCAGCCAGGATAGCGGGGCAATGAGCAATGAGCAGTTCTTC
TRBV7-9,TRBJ1-2,-,TRBD1,CASSQTGDYGYTF,TGTGCCAGCAGCCAGACAGGGGACTATGGCTACACCTTC
TRBV5-1,TRBJ1-5,few,-,CASSSTPNQPQHF,TGCGCCAGCAGCTCTACTCCCAATCAGCCCCAGCATTTT
TRBV4-1,TRBJ1-3,-,TRBD1,CASSQAQGQIANSGNTIYF,TGCGCCAGCAGCCAAGCGCAGGGACAGATTGCTAACTCTGGAAACACCATATATTTT
TRBV6-1,TRBJ2-7,few,-,CASSYRLVGEQYF,TGTGCCAGCAGTTATCGACTAGTAGGCGAGCAGTACTTC
TRBV7-2,TRBJ2-5,-,-,CASSLETGGEARLETQYF,TGTGCCAGCAGCTTAGAAACGGGCGGGGAGGCCCGACTCGAGACCCAGTACTTC
TRBV7-2,TRBJ2-7,few,-,CASSLDRAEVYF,TGTGCCAGCAGCTTAGACAGAGCAGAAGTTTACTTC
TRBV7-7,TRBJ2-5,few,-,CASSGGTADQETQYF,TGTGCTAGCAGCGGCGGGACAGCCGATCAAGAGACCCAGTACTTC
TRBV23-1,TRBJ1-5,-,-,CASSQGGGNQPQHF,TGCGCCAGCAGCCAAGGGGGGGGCAATCAGCCCCAGCATTTT
TRBV7-2,TRBJ2-2,few,TRBD1,CASKGDRGAGELFF,TGTGCCAGCAAGGGGGACAGGGGGGCCGGGGAGCTGTTTTTT
TRBV6-5,TRBJ2-5,few,-,CASSYSQGTGETQYF,TGTGCCAGCAGTTACTCGCAGGGAACGGGAGAGACCCAGTACTTC
TRBV2,TRBJ2-3,-,-,CASSTRLRGRDDTQYF,TGTGCCAGCAGTACCCGTCTGCGGGGCCGGGATGATACGCAGTATTTT
TRBV7-9,TRBJ1-1,-,TRBD1,CASSPPGQGLQSASTEAFF,TGTGCCAGCAGCCCCCCGGGACAGGGGCTACAGAGTGCTAGCACTGAAGCTTTCTTT
TRBV7-6,TRBJ1-6,-,-,CASSLVPKGPNSPLHF,TGTGCCAGCAGCTTAGTCCCCAAGGGGCCTAATTCACCCCTCCACTTT
TRBV6-6,TRBJ2-1,-,TRBD1,CASSPGQGRNEQFF,TGTGCCAGCAGTCCGGGACAGGGGAGGAATGAGCAGTTCTTC
TRBV6-4,TRBJ1-2,-,TRBD1,CASSDSYSGTAEGYTF,TGTGCCAGCAGTGACTCCTACTCGGGGACAGCGGAAGGCTACACCTTC
TRBV6-6,TRBJ2-1,-,-,CASTHRQVYYNEQFF,TGTGCCAGCACCCACCGACAGGTCTACTACAATGAGCAGTTCTTC
TRBV10-3,TRBJ2-3,-,TRBD2,CAITGTSGGRRDTQYF,TGTGCCATCACTGGGACTAGCGGGGGGCGGAGAGATACGCAGTATTTT
TRBV5-1,TRBJ2-3,-,TRBD2,CASSLSPGTSGEGTQYF,TGCGCCAGCAGCTTGAGCCCCGGGACTAGCGGGGAGGGCACGCAGTATTTT
TRBV6-5,TRBJ2-5,few,TRBD2,CASSYTSGGAKETQYF,TGTGCCAGCAGTTACACTAGCGGGGGGGCTAAAGAGACCCAGTACTTC
TRBV9,TRBJ2-1,-,TRBD2,CASSSASGSYNEQFF,TGTGCCAGCAGCAGCGCTAGCGGGAGCTACAATGAGCAGTTCTTC
TRBV29-1,TRBJ1-4,few,-,CSVRREPNEKLFF,TGCAGCGTTCGGAGGGAGCCTAATGAAAAACTGTTTTTT
TRBV4-1,TRBJ2-1,few,-,CASSQVGHTYNEQFF,TGCGCCAGCAGCCAAGTGGGACATACTTACAATGAGCAGTTCTTC
TRBV25-1,TRBJ1-1,-,TRBD1,CASSRPGQVGNTEAFF,TGTGCCAGCAGCCGCCCGGGACAGGTGGGGAACACTGAAGCTTTCTTT
TRBV7-6,TRBJ2-7,few,-,CASSPEAEQYF,TGTGCCAGCAGCCCCGAGGCCGAGCAGTACTTC
TRBV4-1,TRBJ2-5,-,TRBD1,CASSLPDRDQETQYF,TGCGCCAGCAGCCTACCAGACAGGGACCAAGAGACCCAGTACTTC
TRBV28,TRBJ2-3,-,-,CASSFLLAFTDTQYF,TGTGCCAGCAGTTTCTTGCTAGCTTTCACAGATACGCAGTATTTT
TRBV7-8,TRBJ1-3,few,-,CASSLGSSGNTIYF,TGTGCCAGCAGCCTAGGGAGTTCTGGAAACACCATATATTTT
TRBV6-6,TRBJ1-1,few,-,CASSYSSVNTEAFF,TGTGCCAGCAGTTACAGCTCCGTGAACACTGAAGCTTTCTTT
TRBV5-1,TRBJ2-1,-,TRBD1,CASSLAGQNMGYNEQFF,TGCGCCAGCAGCTTGGCGGGACAGAACATGGGCTACAATGAGCAGTTCTTC
TRBV5-4,TRBJ2-3,-,TRBD2,CASSLGTSILADTQYF,TGTGCCAGCAGCTTGGGGACTAGCATTCTCGCAGATACGCAGTATTTT
TRBV2,TRBJ1-5,-,TRBD1,CASGQGHQPQHF,TGTGCCAGTGGACAGGGGCATCAGCCCCAGCATTTT
TRBV19,TRBJ1-6,-,TRBD1,CASKATGEINSPLHF,TGTGCCAGTAAGGCGACAGGGGAGATTAATTCACCCCTCCACTTT